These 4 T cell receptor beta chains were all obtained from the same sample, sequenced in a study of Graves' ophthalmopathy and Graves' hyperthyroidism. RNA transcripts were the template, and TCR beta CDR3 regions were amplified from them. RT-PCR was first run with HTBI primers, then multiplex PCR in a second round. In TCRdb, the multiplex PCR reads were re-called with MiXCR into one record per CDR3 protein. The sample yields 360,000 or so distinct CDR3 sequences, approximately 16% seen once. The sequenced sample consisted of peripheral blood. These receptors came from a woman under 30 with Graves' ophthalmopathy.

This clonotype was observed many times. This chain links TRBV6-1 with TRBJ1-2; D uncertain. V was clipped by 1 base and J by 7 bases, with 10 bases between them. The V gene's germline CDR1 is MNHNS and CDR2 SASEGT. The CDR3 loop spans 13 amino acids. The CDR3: CASSEGGLGGYTF. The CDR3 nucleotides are TGTGCCAGCAGTGAAGGGGGATTGGGTGGCTACACCTTC.

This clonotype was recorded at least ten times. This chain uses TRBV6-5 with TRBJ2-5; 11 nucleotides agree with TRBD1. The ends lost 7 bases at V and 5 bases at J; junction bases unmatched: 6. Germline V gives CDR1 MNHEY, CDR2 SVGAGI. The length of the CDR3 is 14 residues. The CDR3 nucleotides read TGTGCCAGCACGGACAGGGGGCGCCGGGAGACCCAGTACTTC. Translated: CASTDRGRRETQYF.

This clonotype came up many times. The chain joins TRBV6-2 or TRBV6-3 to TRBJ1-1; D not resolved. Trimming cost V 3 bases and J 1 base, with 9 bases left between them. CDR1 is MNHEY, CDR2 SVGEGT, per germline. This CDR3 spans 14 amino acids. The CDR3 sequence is CASSYYLGNTEAFF. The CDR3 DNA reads TGTGCCAGCAGTTATTATTTGGGGAACACTGAAGCTTTCTTT.

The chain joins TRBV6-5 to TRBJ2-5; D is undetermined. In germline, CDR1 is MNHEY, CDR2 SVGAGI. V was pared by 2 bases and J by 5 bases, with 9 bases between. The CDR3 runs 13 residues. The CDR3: CASSYAEGETQYF. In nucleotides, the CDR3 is TGTGCCAGCAGTTACGCGGAAGGGGAGACCCAGTACTTC.